Shown below are 24 T cell receptor beta chains from a single sample sequenced in a study of T cells in Graves' hyperthyroidism and ophthalmopathy. TCR beta CDR3 region amplification was performed from RNA transcripts. HTBI primers were the set used in a first-round RT-PCR of the TCR CDR3. Each CDR3 protein is one row after TCRdb ran MiXCR on the multiplex PCR reads. The sample records about 530,000 distinct CDR3 sequences, over 15% being singletons. Sequences were obtained from blood. The receptors here all came from a woman in her late teens or twenties with Graves' ophthalmopathy.

This clonotype was recorded many times. This rearrangement joins TRBV2 to TRBJ1-1; D unclear. This CDR3 contains 14 residues. V was clipped by 2 bases and J by 5 bases, with 12 bases between them. Germline CDR1 reads SNHLY; CDR2 reads FYNNEI. The CDR3 DNA follows: TGTGCCAGCAGTGAACGAGAGGTATGGACTGAAGCTTTCTTT. Its translation: CASSEREVWTEAFF. The full variable domain, in which reference TRBV2 and TRBJ1-1 provide the parts outside the CDR3, is EPEVTQTPSHQVTQMGQEVILRCVPISNHLYFYWYRQILGQKVEFLVSFYNNEISEKSEIFDDQFSVERPDGSNFTLKIRSTKLEDSAMYFCASSEREVWTEAFFGQGTRLTVV.

This clonotype was seen ten or more times. This chain connects TRBV6-1 to TRBJ2-3; tentatively, D is TRBD1 or TRBD2 (6 bases each). Germline V CDR1 and CDR2: MNHNS, SASEGT. The CDR3 runs 15 residues. V gave up 4 bases and J gave up 3 bases, with 14 bases separating them. The DNA of the CDR3 is TGTGCCAGCAGTGGCGGGACATGGGTAACAGATACGCAGTATTTT. Translation gives CASSGGTWVTDTQYF.

This chain connects TRBV4-1 to TRBJ2-4; the match to TRBD1 covers 8 bases. CDR1 and CDR2 (germline): MGHRA, YSYEKL. There are 16 residues in the CDR3. The J segment lost 1 base and the V segment lost 3 bases, leaving 5 bases of the junction unmatched. CDR3 nucleotides: TGCGCCAGCAGCCAGCTACAGGGGGAGGCCAAAAACATTCAGTACTTC. Translation gives CASSQLQGEAKNIQYF.

This clonotype was detected many times. The V gene is TRBV18, the J gene TRBJ2-5, with 10 bases lining up with TRBD1. The CDR3 has 14 amino acids. Trimming at V came to 3 bases and at J to 4 bases, leaving 2 bases not matched to a gene. Germline V CDR1 and CDR2: KGHSH, LQKENI. CDR3 region: CASSPTGGPETQYF. The CDR3 bases are TGTGCCAGCTCACCGACAGGGGGCCCAGAGACCCAGTACTTC. The full variable domain, its missing parts supplied by reference TRBV18 and TRBJ2-5, is NAGVMQNPRHLVRRRGQEARLRCSPMKGHSHVYWYRQLPEEGLKFMVYLQKENIIDESGMPKERFSAEFPKEGPSILRIQQVVRGDSAAYFCASSPTGGPETQYFGPGTRLLVL.

This clonotype came up many times. V and J are TRBV7-6 and TRBJ2-1, with 11 bases that match TRBD2. CDR1 and CDR2 from the germline V gene are SGHVS and FNYEAQ. The CDR3 runs 18 residues. V lost 1 base, J lost 8 bases, and 13 bases stayed unmatched. The CDR3 DNA follows: TGTGCCAGCAGCTTAGTAGGGGGACTAGCGGAACGTGGGGATGAGCAGTTCTTC. Encoded protein: CASSLVGGLAERGDEQFF.

The rearrangement joins TRBV10-3 to TRBJ2-1; TRBD2 agrees at 9 bases. V dropped 4 bases and J dropped 4; count of bases not matched to a gene: 8. This CDR3 has 16 amino acids. Per the germline V gene, CDR1 is ENHRY and CDR2 is SYGVKD. The CDR3 protein is CAISVLAGDSYNEQFF. Here the CDR3 DNA reads TGTGCCATCAGTGTATTAGCGGGAGATTCTTACAATGAGCAGTTCTTC.

Many counts were recorded for this clonotype. The chain is built from TRBV2 and TRBJ2-1, with a possible D match to TRBD2 (5 bases). V lost 6 bases and J lost 2, with 17 bases in between. Germline V gene sequence: CDR1 SNHLY, CDR2 FYNNEI. The CDR3 length is 16 residues. CDR3 protein: CASRKQSGPAYNEQFF. The CDR3 nucleotides are TGTGCCAGCAGAAAACAAAGCGGACCGGCCTACAATGAGCAGTTCTTC.

This clonotype was detected a few times. A junction boundary mismatches the germline segment, possibly from a read error. J is TRBJ2-1 and V is TRBV6-2 or TRBV6-3; D is perhaps TRBD2 (5 bases). Germline V gene sequence: CDR1 MNHEY, CDR2 SVGEGT. This CDR3 has 16 amino acids. CDR3 amino acids: CASSYTPGSSNNEQFF. The CDR3 nucleotides are TGTGCCAGCAGTTACACACCGGGGAGCTCCAACAATGAGCAGTTCTTC.

This clonotype was observed at least ten times. The genes are TRBV12-3 or TRBV12-4 and TRBJ2-1; weak D call: TRBD2 (6 bases). The germline V and J ends were trimmed by 4 bases and 3 bases, with 13 bases remaining between them. CDR3 length: 15 residues. The CDR3 region is CASSYAGGLYNEQFF. CDR3 sequence (DNA): TGTGCCAGCAGTTACGCCGGGGGACTCTACAATGAGCAGTTCTTC.

This clonotype was observed many times. At one end the junction does not follow the germline gene, possibly because of a read error. This sequence joins TRBV28 and TRBJ1-6; TRBD1 matches 7 bases. The CDR3 has 16 amino acids. In germline, CDR1 is MDHEN, CDR2 SYDVKM. The CDR3 DNA reads TGTGCCAGCCGTTTACAGGGGAGCTCCTATAATTCACCCCTCCACTTT. This translates into CASRLQGSSYNSPLHF.

This clonotype has at least ten counts. The chain couples TRBV20-1 to TRBJ1-1; D may be TRBD1 (5 bases). The germline V gene encodes CDR1 DFQATT and CDR2 SNEGSKA (reference sequence). This CDR3 contains 14 residues. The V and J ends lost 6 bases and 0 bases respectively, with 14 bases between them. The CDR3 DNA reads as TGCAGTGCCAACCCAAAGGGACTGAACACTGAAGCTTTCTTT. Protein: CSANPKGLNTEAFF.

This clonotype was seen only a few times. J is TRBJ2-7 and V is TRBV5-1; the D gene is possibly TRBD2 (5 bases). Between the trimmed V and J ends, which lost 6 bases and 3 bases, there was a span of 13 bases. This CDR3 contains 13 residues. Germline V gives CDR1 SGHRS, CDR2 YFSETQ. The CDR3 sequence: CASNQAGGYEQYF. The CDR3 region has the DNA TGCGCCAGCAATCAAGCCGGAGGCTACGAGCAGTACTTC.

The rearrangement links TRBV30 to TRBJ2-3; 8 bases match TRBD2. CDR1 GTSNPN and CDR2 SVGIG come from the germline V gene (reference sequence). The CDR3 totals 15 residues. Trimming removed 3 bases from V and 8 bases from J; junction bases left unmatched: 13. DNA for the CDR3: TGTGCCTGGAGCATCAGCGGGAGTTTTCTCGGTACGCAGTATTTT. Translating gives CAWSISGSFLGTQYF. The full variable domain, rest sourced from reference TRBV30 and TRBJ2-3, is SQTIHQWPATLVQPVGSPLSLECTVEGTSNPNLYWYRQAAGRGLQLLFYSVGIGQISSEVPQNLSASRPQDRQFILSSKKLLLSDSGFYLCAWSISGSFLGTQYFGPGTRLTVL.

To note about this clonotype: A read error may explain this, as a much larger clone is one base away. The CDR3 does not close with the conserved phenylalanine or tryptophan, likely indicating a read error. The rearrangement links TRBV28 to TRBJ2-7; 8 positions agree with TRBD2. The germline CDR1 and CDR2 sequences are MDHEN and SYDVKM. The CDR3 contains 14 residues. V lost 5 bases, J lost 5 bases, and 8 bases stayed unmatched. CDR3 sequence reads: CASSPPRGAHEQYL. For the CDR3, the DNA is TGTGCCAGCAGTCCCCCGCGGGGGGCCCACGAGCAGTACCTC.

This clonotype was observed at least ten times. The rearrangement joins TRBV27 to TRBJ1-5; tentatively, D is TRBD1 (6 bases). The V end was cut by 5 bases, the J end by 7 bases, with 12 bases between. Germline values: CDR1 MNHEY, CDR2 SMNVEV (reference sequence). The CDR3 length is 13 residues. The CDR3, as DNA: TGTGCCAGCAGTCCCAGGGGTATACAGCCCCAGCATTTT. It specifies CASSPRGIQPQHF.

J is TRBJ2-1 and V is TRBV11-1, with TRBD2 matching over 13 bases. Losses at the gene ends were 3 bases for V and 4 bases for J; bases not matched to a gene: 3. The CDR3 length is 16 residues. Germline values: CDR1 SGHAT, CDR2 FQDESV (reference sequence). The CDR3 sequence: CASSFGTSGIYNEQFF. CDR3 nucleotides: TGTGCCAGCAGCTTCGGGACTAGCGGGATATACAATGAGCAGTTCTTC. Full variable domain (missing parts from reference TRBV11-1 and TRBJ2-1): EAEVAQSPRYKITEKSQAVAFWCDPISGHATLYWYRQILGQGPELLVQFQDESVVDDSQLPKDRFSAERLKGVDSTLKIQPAELGDSAMYLCASSFGTSGIYNEQFFGPGTRLTVL.

There are a few counts of this clonotype. The V gene is TRBV14, the J gene TRBJ2-5; 7 bases fit TRBD1. CDR1 SGHDN and CDR2 FVKESK come from the germline V gene. The J segment lost 1 base and the V segment lost 4 bases, leaving 3 bases of the junction unmatched. This CDR3 spans 14 amino acids. CDR3 loop: CASSPWDSQETQYF. CDR3 nucleotides: TGTGCCAGCAGCCCTTGGGACAGCCAAGAGACCCAGTACTTC.

The V gene is TRBV2, the J gene TRBJ2-3; 8 bases line up with TRBD1. CDR1 SNHLY and CDR2 FYNNEI come from the germline V gene. The V segment lost 4 bases and the J segment 5 bases; nucleotides outside the gene matches: 11. This CDR3 region has 16 residues. The CDR3 protein is CASSATPGQGGDTQYF. The CDR3 region has the DNA TGTGCCAGCAGTGCAACACCCGGACAGGGAGGAGATACGCAGTATTTT.

This clonotype was picked up a small number of times. The CDR3 DNA follows: TGTGCCAGCTCACAAACTTCAGGGGGCGGCCATGAAGACGGGGAGCTGTTTTTT. Its protein is CASSQTSGGGHEDGELFF. The chain employs TRBV18 and TRBJ2-2; 8 bases match TRBD1. Per the germline V gene, CDR1 is KGHSH and CDR2 is LQKENI. The ends lost 4 bases at V and 7 bases at J; junction bases unmatched: 17. The CDR3 contains 18 residues.

As regards this clonotype: A much larger clone differs by one base, so this may be a read error. The rearrangement uses TRBV6-2 or TRBV6-3 and TRBJ2-7, with TRBD2 identical over 7 bases. This CDR3 spans 14 amino acids. V lost 3 bases to trimming and J lost 7 bases; unmatched junction nucleotides: 9. Germline V gene sequence: CDR1 MNHEY, CDR2 SVGEGT. CDR3 DNA: TGTGCCAGCAGTTATTGGGAGACGGGAGGTGAGCAGTACTTC. Protein product: CASSYWETGGEQYF.

This CDR3 reads CASSWTGGEVLRNTIYF. The CDR3 DNA reads as TGTGCCAGCAGCTGGACAGGGGGCGAAGTACTTCGGAACACCATATATTTT. The chain carries TRBV7-9 and TRBJ1-3; 11 bases are a match to TRBD1. The CDR3 sequence is 17 residues long. With 4 bases clipped from V and 7 bases from J, the junction kept 12 bases outside the gene matches. Germline assignment: CDR1 SEHNR and CDR2 FQNEAQ (reference sequence).

This chain connects TRBV6-2 or TRBV6-3 to TRBJ2-3; D remains ambiguous. This CDR3 comprises 13 residues. Germline V gene lookup returns CDR1 MNHEY and CDR2 SVGEGT. Trimming left V 2 bases short and J 3 bases short, with 6 bases between. CDR3 bases: TGTGCCAGCAGTTACCCACCGACAGATACGCAGTATTTT. Residues: CASSYPPTDTQYF.

This clonotype occurred many times. The chain employs TRBV7-3 and TRBJ1-2; 7 bases agree with TRBD1. This CDR3 region has 16 residues. CDR1 is SGHTA, CDR2 FQGTGA, per germline. The trim removed 4 bases at V and 6 bases at J, leaving 14 bases unmatched. CDR3 residues: CASSSYGTALYDGYTF. CDR3 DNA: TGTGCCAGCAGCTCTTATGGGACAGCCCTATATGATGGCTACACCTTC.

As concerns this clonotype: Since a much larger clone is just one base distant, this may be a read error. The chain carries TRBV11-2 and TRBJ1-4; D gene unclear. Germline V lookup: CDR1 SGHAT, CDR2 FQNNGV. The CDR3 sequence is 13 residues long. CDR3 sequence reads: CASSLAGNEKLSF. CDR3 nucleotides: TGTGCCAGCAGCTTAGCCGGAAATGAAAAACTGTCTTTT.